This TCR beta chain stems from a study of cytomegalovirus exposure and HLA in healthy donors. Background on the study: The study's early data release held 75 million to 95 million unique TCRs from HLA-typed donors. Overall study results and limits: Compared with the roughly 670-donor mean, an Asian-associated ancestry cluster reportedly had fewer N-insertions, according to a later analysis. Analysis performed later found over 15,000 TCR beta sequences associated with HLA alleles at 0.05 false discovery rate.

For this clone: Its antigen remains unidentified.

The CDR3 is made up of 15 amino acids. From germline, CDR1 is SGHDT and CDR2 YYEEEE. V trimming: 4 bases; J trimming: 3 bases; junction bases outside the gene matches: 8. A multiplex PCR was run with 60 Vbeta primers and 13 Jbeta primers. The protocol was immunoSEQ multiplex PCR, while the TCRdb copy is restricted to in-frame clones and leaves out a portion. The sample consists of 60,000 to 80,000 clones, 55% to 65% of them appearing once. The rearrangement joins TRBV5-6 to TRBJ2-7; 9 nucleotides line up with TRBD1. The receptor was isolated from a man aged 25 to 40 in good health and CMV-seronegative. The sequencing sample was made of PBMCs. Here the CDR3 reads CASSLAGTGSYEQYF. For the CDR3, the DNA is TGTGCCAGCAGCCTGGCCGGGACAGGGAGCTACGAGCAGTACTTC.